The clone carrying this T cell receptor beta chain was observed many times. The antigen is not known. Sorting defined naive CD8 T cells as CD8+CD4-CCR7+CD45RA+. Library preparation followed earlier protocols using designated TCR primers. Via MiXCR, TCRdb re-called the PCR reads, giving one row per CDR3 protein. Among roughly 40,000 distinct CDR3 sequences listed, approximately 24% were seen once. This specimen belongs to a study of molecular identifiers for immune sequencing clone quantification. Study conclusions and caveats: Clones exceeding 20 RNA copies carried over 99% of effector molecules but under 1% of naive-cell molecules. A shared barcode on identical TCR molecules could lead to underestimated sizes for highly expanded clones.

The length of the CDR3 is 18 residues. The V gene's germline CDR1 is LGHNA and CDR2 YSLEER. V was clipped by 0 bases and J by 4 bases, with 18 bases between them. The sample was naive CD8+ T cells from blood, with Jurkat cell RNA spiked in. The subset was: FACS-sorted CD8+CD4-CCR7+CD45RA+ naive T cells. J is TRBJ2-2 and V is TRBV4-3; possible D gene TRBD1, 6 bases. This sequence originates from a human donor in good health. Some libraries in this study had Jurkat cell RNA spiked in. CDR3 loop: CASSQETGISARTGELFF. As DNA, the CDR3 is TGCGCCAGCAGCCAAGAAACAGGGATTTCGGCTCGCACCGGGGAGCTGTTTTTT.